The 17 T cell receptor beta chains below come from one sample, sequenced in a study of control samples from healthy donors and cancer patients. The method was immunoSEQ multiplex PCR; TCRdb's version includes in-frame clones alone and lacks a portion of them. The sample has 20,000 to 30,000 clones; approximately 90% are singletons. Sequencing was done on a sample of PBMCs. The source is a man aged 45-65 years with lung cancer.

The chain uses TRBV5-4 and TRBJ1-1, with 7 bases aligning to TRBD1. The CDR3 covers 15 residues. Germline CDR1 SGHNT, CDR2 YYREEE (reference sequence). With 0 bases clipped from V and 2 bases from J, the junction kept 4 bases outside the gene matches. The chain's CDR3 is CASSLDGTENTEAFF. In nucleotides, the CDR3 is TGTGCCAGCAGCTTGGACGGGACAGAAAACACTGAAGCTTTCTTT.

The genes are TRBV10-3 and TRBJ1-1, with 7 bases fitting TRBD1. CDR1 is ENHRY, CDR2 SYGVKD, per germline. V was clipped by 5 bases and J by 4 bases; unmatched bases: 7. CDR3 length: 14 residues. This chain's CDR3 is CAISMQGEGTEAFF. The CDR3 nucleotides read TGTGCCATCAGTATGCAGGGGGAGGGCACTGAAGCTTTCTTT.

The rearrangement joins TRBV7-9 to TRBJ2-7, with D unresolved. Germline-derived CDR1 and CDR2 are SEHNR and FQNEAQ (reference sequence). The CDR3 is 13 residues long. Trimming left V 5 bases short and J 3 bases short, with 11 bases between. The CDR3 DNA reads TGTGCCAGCAGCCCCACAAGAAACTACGAGCAGTACTTC. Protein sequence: CASSPTRNYEQYF.

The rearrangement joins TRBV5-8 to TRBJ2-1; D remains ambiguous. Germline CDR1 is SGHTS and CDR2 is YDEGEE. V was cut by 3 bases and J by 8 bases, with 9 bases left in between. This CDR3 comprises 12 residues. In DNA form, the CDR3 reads TGTGCCAGCAGCTCCATAATAGATGAGCAGTTCTTC. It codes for CASSSIIDEQFF.

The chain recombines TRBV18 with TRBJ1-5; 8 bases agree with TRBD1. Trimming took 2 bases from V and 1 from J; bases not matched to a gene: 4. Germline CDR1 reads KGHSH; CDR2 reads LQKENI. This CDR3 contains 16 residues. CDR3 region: CASSPDRGASNQPQHF. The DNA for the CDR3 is TGTGCCAGCTCACCAGACAGGGGTGCGAGCAATCAGCCCCAGCATTTT.

CDR3 DNA: TGTGCCAGCAGTGGGGGTTCAATAGACGAGCAGTACTTC. It encodes CASSGGSIDEQYF. The chain employs TRBV28 and TRBJ2-7; D possibly matches TRBD1 or TRBD2 (5 bases each). The CDR3 is 13 residues long. From germline, CDR1 is MDHEN and CDR2 SYDVKM. Between the trimmed V and J ends, which lost 5 bases and 5 bases, there was a span of 13 bases.

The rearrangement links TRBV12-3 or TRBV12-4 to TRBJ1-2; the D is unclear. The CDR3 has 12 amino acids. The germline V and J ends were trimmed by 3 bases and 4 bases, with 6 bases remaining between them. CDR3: CASSLPGYGYTF. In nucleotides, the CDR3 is TGTGCCAGCAGTTTGCCGGGCTATGGCTACACCTTC.

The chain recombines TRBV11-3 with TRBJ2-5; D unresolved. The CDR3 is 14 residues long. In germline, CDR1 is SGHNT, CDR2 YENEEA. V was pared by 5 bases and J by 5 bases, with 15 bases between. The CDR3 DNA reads TGTGCCAGCAGCCCTAACCGGGTGTCGGAGACCCAGTACTTC. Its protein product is CASSPNRVSETQYF.

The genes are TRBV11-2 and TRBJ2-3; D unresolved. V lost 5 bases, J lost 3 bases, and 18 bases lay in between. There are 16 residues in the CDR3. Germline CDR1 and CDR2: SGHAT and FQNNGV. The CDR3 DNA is TGTGCCAGCAGCCTCCTCCCCTTTCCAAGGACAGATACGCAGTATTTT. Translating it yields CASSLLPFPRTDTQYF.

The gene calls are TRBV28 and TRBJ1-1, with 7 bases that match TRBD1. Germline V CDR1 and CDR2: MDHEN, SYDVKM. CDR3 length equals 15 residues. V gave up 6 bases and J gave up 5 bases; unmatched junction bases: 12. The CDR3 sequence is CASSEATGWKTEAFF. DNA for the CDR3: TGTGCCAGCAGCGAAGCGACAGGGTGGAAAACTGAAGCTTTCTTT.

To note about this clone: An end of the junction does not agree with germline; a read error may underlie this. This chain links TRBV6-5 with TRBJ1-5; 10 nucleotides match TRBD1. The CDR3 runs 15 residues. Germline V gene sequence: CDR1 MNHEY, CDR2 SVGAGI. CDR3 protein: CAGSRGTGGNQPQHF. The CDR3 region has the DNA TGTGCCGGCAGTAGAGGGACAGGGGGCAATCAGCCCCAGCATTTT.

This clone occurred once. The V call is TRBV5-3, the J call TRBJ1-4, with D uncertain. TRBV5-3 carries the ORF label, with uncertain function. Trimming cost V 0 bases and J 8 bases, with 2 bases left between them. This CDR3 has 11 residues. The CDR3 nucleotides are TGTGCCAGAAGCTTGGGAGAAAAACTGTTTTTT. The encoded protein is CARSLGEKLFF.

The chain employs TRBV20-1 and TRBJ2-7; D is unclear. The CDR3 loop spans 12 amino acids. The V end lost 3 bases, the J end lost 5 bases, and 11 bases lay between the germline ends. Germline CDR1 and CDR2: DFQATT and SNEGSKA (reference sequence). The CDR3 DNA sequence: TGCAGTGCTAGTATAGGTAATGACGAGCAGTACTTC. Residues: CSASIGNDEQYF.

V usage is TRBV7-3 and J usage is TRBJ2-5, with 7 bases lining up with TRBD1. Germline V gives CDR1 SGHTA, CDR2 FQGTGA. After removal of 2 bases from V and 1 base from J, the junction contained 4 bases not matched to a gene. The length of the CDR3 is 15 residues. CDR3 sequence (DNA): TGTGCCAGCAGCTTACAGGGGACAGCCCAAGAGACCCAGTACTTC. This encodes CASSLQGTAQETQYF.

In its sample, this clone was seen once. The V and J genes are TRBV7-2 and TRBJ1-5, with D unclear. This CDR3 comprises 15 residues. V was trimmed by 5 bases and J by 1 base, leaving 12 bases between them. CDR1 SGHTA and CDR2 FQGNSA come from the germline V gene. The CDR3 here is CASSPRSSSNQPQHF. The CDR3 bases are TGTGCCAGCAGCCCCCGGTCGAGCAGCAATCAGCCCCAGCATTTT.

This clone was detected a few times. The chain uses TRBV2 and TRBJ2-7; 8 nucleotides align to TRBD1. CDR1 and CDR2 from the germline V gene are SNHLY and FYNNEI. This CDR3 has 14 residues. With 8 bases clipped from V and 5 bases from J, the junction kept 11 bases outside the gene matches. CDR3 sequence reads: CASDPGQGLDEQYF. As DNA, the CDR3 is TGTGCCAGCGACCCCGGACAGGGTTTGGACGAGCAGTACTTC.

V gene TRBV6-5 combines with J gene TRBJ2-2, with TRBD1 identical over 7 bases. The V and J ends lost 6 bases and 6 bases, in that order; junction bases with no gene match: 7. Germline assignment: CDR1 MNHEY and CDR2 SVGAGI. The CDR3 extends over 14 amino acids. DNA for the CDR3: TGTGCCAGCAGCAAGCCACAGGGGTCCGGGGAGCTGTTTTTT. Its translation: CASSKPQGSGELFF.